Each of the 27 T cell receptor beta chains below was sequenced from the same sample in a study of memory CD4+ T cells and cytomegalovirus serostatus (dated by TCRdb to about 2019). Library creation used the immunoSEQ multiplex PCR assay. Here the immuneACCESS table is served through TCRdb, limited to in-frame sequences with V and J called. Missing clones are a known gap in these copies; in checked studies unresolved V genes cover under half, and the rest lacks a known reason. For this sample the table gives tens of thousands of clones, of which 70% to 85% were detected only once. Around 2.5% of the sample rests with the top ten. Single viable CD3+CD4+CD8-CD45RO+ cells were sorted as memory CD4+ T cells on a FACSAria II. The specimen sequenced was memory CD4+ T cells from blood. The receptors here all came from an adult in good health and CMV-seropositive.

This chain links TRBV28 with TRBJ1-1; D may be TRBD1 (6 bases). CDR1 and CDR2 (germline): MDHEN, SYDVKM. The length of the CDR3 is 14 residues. Between the trimmed V and J ends, which lost 6 bases and 1 base, there was a span of 12 bases. DNA for the CDR3: TGTGCCAGCAGAATGGGGGGCGGGAACACTGAAGCTTTCTTT. It is translated as CASRMGGGNTEAFF.

This clone was detected only once. The V call is TRBV7-9, the J call TRBJ2-2, with 9 nucleotides matching TRBD1. The CDR3 spans 15 residues. V shed 4 bases and J 7 bases; nucleotides not matched to a gene: 7. Germline assignment: CDR1 SEHNR and CDR2 FQNEAQ (reference sequence). CDR3 sequence (DNA): TGTGCCAGCAGCTCCACAGGGGGCTATGGCGGGGAGCTGTTTTTT. As protein: CASSSTGGYGGELFF.

V gene TRBV2 combines with J gene TRBJ2-2; D could derive from TRBD1 or TRBD2 (6 bases each). Germline CDR1 reads SNHLY; CDR2 reads FYNNEI. This CDR3 comprises 14 residues. The ends were cut back, 8 bases at V and 3 bases at J, with 13 bases in the middle. Written as DNA, the CDR3 is TGTGCCAGCTTGCGGGACACATACACCGGGGAGCTGTTTTTT. Its translation: CASLRDTYTGELFF.

Here the CDR3 DNA reads TGTGCCAGCAGTTTATCGCCCTCGGGACAGGGAGGGGACGGCTACACCTTC. It specifies CASSLSPSGQGGDGYTF. V and J are TRBV27 and TRBJ1-2; 9 bases fit TRBD1. This CDR3 spans 17 amino acids. Trimming cost V 0 bases and J 8 bases; bases outside gene matches: 13. The germline V gene encodes CDR1 MNHEY and CDR2 SMNVEV (reference sequence).

The chain recombines TRBV30 with TRBJ1-3; the D is unclear. There are 14 residues in the CDR3. CDR1 and CDR2 from the germline V gene are GTSNPN and SVGIG (reference sequence). Trimming removed 1 base from V and 1 base from J, with 8 bases in between. For the CDR3, the DNA is TGTGCCTGGAGTGCACTCCGATCTGGAAACACCATATATTTT. This encodes CAWSALRSGNTIYF. The variable domain in full, with the rest retrieved from reference TRBV30 and TRBJ1-3, is SQTIHQWPATLVQPVGSPLSLECTVEGTSNPNLYWYRQAAGRGLQLLFYSVGIGQISSEVPQNLSASRPQDRQFILSSKKLLLSDSGFYLCAWSALRSGNTIYFGEGSWLTVV.

This rearrangement joins TRBV5-1 to TRBJ2-6, with D perhaps matching TRBD1 or TRBD2 (5 bases each). Trimming cost V 4 bases and J 2 bases, with 19 bases left between them. The CDR3 runs 18 residues. CDR1 is SGHRS, CDR2 YFSETQ, per germline. In nucleotides, the CDR3 is TGCGCCAGCAGCCCAGGGACCGCTGAAAAAACTGGGGCCAACGTCCTGACTTTC. Translating it yields CASSPGTAEKTGANVLTF.

The J gene is TRBJ2-2, the V gene TRBV7-2; perhaps TRBD1 as D (5 bases). Germline CDR1 reads SGHTA; CDR2 reads FQGNSA. The CDR3 extends over 16 amino acids. V lost 2 bases, J lost 2 bases, and 12 bases lay in between. Here the CDR3 reads CASSLFSQGNTGELFF. Written as DNA, the CDR3 is TGTGCCAGCAGCTTATTCTCCCAGGGTAACACCGGGGAGCTGTTTTTT.

This clone showed up just a few times. The chain has TRBV14 and TRBJ2-1; 10 positions agree with TRBD1. Germline trimming cut 5 bases from V and 3 bases from J; bases unmatched to any gene: 4. The CDR3 is 15 amino acids. Germline CDR1 SGHDN, CDR2 FVKESK. CDR3 coding DNA: TGTGCCAGCAGCACGGACAGGGGGTTCTACAATGAGCAGTTCTTC. This translates into CASSTDRGFYNEQFF.

The chain's CDR3 is CASSRSSANTGELFF. CDR3 coding DNA: TGTGCCAGCAGCCGATCTAGCGCGAACACCGGGGAGCTGTTTTTT. This sequence joins TRBV11-3 and TRBJ2-2; weak D call: TRBD2 (6 bases). The CDR3 is 15 amino acids. CDR1 is SGHNT and CDR2 is YENEEA in the germline V gene. Trimming pared 5 bases from V and 0 bases from J, leaving 10 bases between.

The chain recombines TRBV7-9 with TRBJ2-1, with TRBD1 matching 8 bases. The CDR3 is 15 residues long. CDR1 and CDR2 from the germline V gene are SEHNR and FQNEAQ (reference sequence). Trimming took 6 bases from V and 3 from J; bases not matched to a gene: 7. CDR3 sequence reads: CASSIRQGFYNEQFF. The DNA of the CDR3 is TGTGCCAGCAGTATTCGACAGGGGTTCTACAATGAGCAGTTCTTC.

The V call is TRBV19, the J call TRBJ2-3; the D is unclear. V was clipped by 3 bases and J by 4 bases, with 5 bases between them. This CDR3 spans 12 amino acids. CDR1 and CDR2 (germline): LNHDA, SQIVND (reference sequence). Written as DNA, the CDR3 is TGTGCCAGTAGTATTGCGGCAGATACGCAGTATTTT. As protein: CASSIAADTQYF.

In DNA, the CDR3 is TGTGCCAGCAGCTTTCCCACCGGCGAGCAGTACTTC. It codes for CASSFPTGEQYF. This chain joins TRBV7-8 and TRBJ2-7; no clear D. CDR1 is SGHVS and CDR2 is FQNEAQ in the germline V gene. CDR3 length: 12 amino acids. Trimming left V 3 bases short and J 6 bases short, with 9 bases between.

The chain couples TRBV19 to TRBJ2-3, with TRBD1 as a possible D gene (5 bases). The CDR3 sequence is 17 residues long. From germline, CDR1 is LNHDA and CDR2 SQIVND (reference sequence). V gave up 5 bases and J gave up 2 bases, with 20 bases separating them. This CDR3 reads CASSGRGRADDTDTQYF. CDR3 DNA: TGTGCCAGTAGTGGTAGGGGAAGGGCCGACGACACAGATACGCAGTATTTT.

The chain links TRBV19 to TRBJ2-2, with D uncertain. CDR1 and CDR2 (germline): LNHDA, SQIVND (reference sequence). V lost 1 base and J 4 bases, leaving 10 bases between the germline ends. The CDR3 extends over 15 amino acids. The CDR3: CASSIGYLVTGELFF. The CDR3 DNA is TGTGCCAGTAGTATAGGGTACCTAGTCACCGGGGAGCTGTTTTTT.

The chain uses TRBV19 and TRBJ2-1, with TRBD2 matching over 10 bases. The CDR3 totals 15 residues. J was trimmed by 9 bases and V by 3 bases; bases with no gene match: 8. In germline, CDR1 is LNHDA, CDR2 SQIVND (reference sequence). Here the CDR3 DNA reads TGTGCCAGTAGTATGCGGCTAGCGGGAGAGGTTGAGCAGTTCTTC. Amino acid sequence: CASSMRLAGEVEQFF. Full variable domain (outside the CDR3, taken from reference TRBV19 and TRBJ2-1): DGGITQSPKYLFRKEGQNVTLSCEQNLNHDAMYWYRQDPGQGLRLIYYSQIVNDFQKGDIAEGYSVSREKKESFPLTVTSAQKNPTAFYLCASSMRLAGEVEQFFGPGTRLTVL.

V gene TRBV7-9 combines with J gene TRBJ2-5, with TRBD2 matching over 12 bases. This CDR3 comprises 15 residues. CDR1 is SEHNR and CDR2 is FQNEAQ in the germline V gene (reference sequence). V shed 5 bases and J 5 bases; nucleotides not matched to a gene: 6. The CDR3 region is CASSPRLAGEETQYF. In DNA, the CDR3 is TGTGCCAGCAGCCCGAGACTAGCGGGAGAGGAGACCCAGTACTTC. The variable domain in full, with the rest retrieved from reference TRBV7-9 and TRBJ2-5, is DTGVSQNPRHKITKRGQNVTFRCDPISEHNRLYWYRQTLGQGPEFLTYFQNEAQLEKSRLLSDRFSAERPKGSFSTLEIQRTEQGDSAMYLCASSPRLAGEETQYFGPGTRLLVL.

The chain uses TRBV10-3 and TRBJ1-5; D not certain. CDR1 and CDR2 (germline): ENHRY, SYGVKD. Trimming removed 0 bases at V and 7 bases at J, with 10 bases between. The CDR3 is made up of 14 amino acids. For the CDR3, the DNA is TGTGCCATCAGTGAGTCTTTAAGGGTCCAGCCCCAGCATTTT. Encoded protein: CAISESLRVQPQHF.

This chain links TRBV25-1 with TRBJ1-5; D remains unclear. Trimming took off 9 bases at V and 1 base at J, with 13 bases between the two ends. CDR1 is MGHDK, CDR2 SYGVNS, per germline. This CDR3 is built from 14 residues. The CDR3 nucleotides read TGTGCCAGTCAAGGGTTGGGGAGCAATCAGCCCCAGCATTTT. Translating gives CASQGLGSNQPQHF. Looking up the rest from reference TRBV25-1 and TRBJ1-5 gives the full variable domain: EADIYQTPRYLVIGTGKKITLECSQTMGHDKMYWYQQDPGMELHLIHYSYGVNSTEKGDLSSESTVSRIRTEHFPLTLESARPSHTSQYLCASQGLGSNQPQHFGDGTRLSIL.

In its sample, this clone is medium-sized. The gene calls are TRBV6-5 and TRBJ1-3; D not certain. V shed 7 bases and J shed 4 bases, with 14 bases lying between them. CDR1 MNHEY and CDR2 SVGAGI come from the germline V gene. This CDR3 comprises 14 residues. The CDR3 DNA reads TGTGCCAGCAAATCAGTTGAGGGCGGAAACACCATATATTTT. It specifies CASKSVEGGNTIYF.

This clone appeared once. The V call is TRBV6-1, the J call TRBJ1-1; D remains unclear. CDR1 MNHNS and CDR2 SASEGT come from the germline V gene. V was clipped by 7 bases and J by 3 bases, with 12 bases between them. The CDR3 length is 13 residues. The DNA for the CDR3 is TGTGCCAGCAAATTTTCTGAGGACACTGAAGCTTTCTTT. Amino acids: CASKFSEDTEAFF.

The J gene is TRBJ1-4, the V gene TRBV7-2; tentatively, D is TRBD1 (6 bases). Trimming pared 6 bases from V and 7 bases from J, leaving 18 bases between. Germline CDR1 is SGHTA and CDR2 is FQGNSA. The CDR3 runs to 15 residues. CDR3 bases: TGTGCCAGCAGTTACGTGGGGGCTAGAGGTGAAAAACTGTTTTTT. This sequence encodes CASSYVGARGEKLFF.

The chain has TRBV15 and TRBJ2-4; TRBD1 matches at 7 bases. The ends lost 1 base at V and 2 bases at J; junction bases unmatched: 5. This CDR3 has 16 amino acids. The germline CDR1 and CDR2 sequences are LNHNV and YYDKDF (reference sequence). This CDR3 is CATSRGEGAPKNIQYF. The CDR3 nucleotides read TGTGCCACCAGCAGAGGAGAGGGGGCACCCAAAAACATTCAGTACTTC.

The V and J genes are TRBV28 and TRBJ1-4; tentatively, D is TRBD1 (5 bases). CDR1 is MDHEN and CDR2 is SYDVKM in the germline V gene. The CDR3 has 15 residues. V was clipped by 6 bases and J by 4 bases, with 15 bases between them. CDR3 in DNA: TGTGCCAGCAGGACCCGACAGTTACTTAATGAAAAACTGTTTTTT. Translating gives CASRTRQLLNEKLFF. Complete variable domain (other parts from reference TRBV28 and TRBJ1-4): DVKVTQSSRYLVKRTGEKVFLECVQDMDHENMFWYRQDPGLGLRLIYFSYDVKMKEKGDIPEGYSVSREKKERFSLILESASTNQTSMYLCASRTRQLLNEKLFFGSGTQLSVL.

The chain recombines TRBV5-1 with TRBJ2-2; maybe TRBD2 (6 bases). The CDR3 contains 14 residues. The germline V and J ends were trimmed by 2 bases and 5 bases, with 10 bases remaining between them. Germline loops: CDR1 SGHRS, CDR2 YFSETQ. The DNA for the CDR3 is TGCGCCAGCAGCTTTGAGAGCGGGACCGGGGAGCTGTTTTTT. Translated: CASSFESGTGELFF. The variable domain in full, with the rest retrieved from reference TRBV5-1 and TRBJ2-2, is KAGVTQTPRYLIKTRGQQVTLSCSPISGHRSVSWYQQTPGQGLQFLFEYFSETQRNKGNFPGRFSGRQFSNSRSEMNVSTLELGDSALYLCASSFESGTGELFFGEGSRLTVL.

V is TRBV9 and J is TRBJ2-1; 8 bases fit TRBD2. Germline trimming cut 1 base from V and 4 bases from J; bases unmatched to any gene: 4. Germline V lookup: CDR1 SGDLS, CDR2 YYNGEE. The CDR3 length is 15 residues. CDR3 DNA sequence: TGTGCCAGCAGCGTAAAGAGCGGGGGATACAATGAGCAGTTCTTC. Translated: CASSVKSGGYNEQFF.

This clone showed up just once. The chain couples TRBV19 to TRBJ1-1, with 9 bases matching TRBD1. The CDR3 contains 12 residues. V trimming: 4 bases; J trimming: 11 bases; junction bases outside the gene matches: 5. Germline V gene data show CDR1 as LNHDA and CDR2 as SQIVND (reference sequence). CDR3 nucleotides: TGTGCCAGTAGTACCGGACAGGGGTGGGCTTTCTTT. This translates into CASSTGQGWAFF.

CDR3 protein: CAASGANVLTF. CDR3 bases: TGTGCCGCATCTGGGGCCAACGTCCTGACTTTC. V gene TRBV2 combines with J gene TRBJ2-6; no definite D call. V was shortened by 11 bases and J by 1 base, with 3 bases between the two germline ends. The CDR3 covers 11 residues. CDR1 SNHLY and CDR2 FYNNEI come from the germline V gene.